The 9 T cell receptor beta chains listed next were all sequenced from one sample in a study of T cell responses to AZD1222 COVID-19 vaccine. TCRdb keeps only in-frame clones here, not all; method: immunoSEQ multiplex PCR. The table records 120,000 or so clones, around 87% of them present only once. The specimen comprised peripheral blood, sampled on day 0 of AZD1222 vaccination. These receptor sequences come from an adult in good health.

A note on this clone: One junction end does not reproduce the germline sequence, and a read error may be involved. The chain carries TRBV2 and TRBJ2-4, with D perhaps matching TRBD1 (5 bases). Germline assignment: CDR1 SNHLY and CDR2 FYNNEI. This CDR3 is 13 amino acids long. The CDR3: CASSTDTSGYAHF. The CDR3 DNA follows: TGTGCCAGCAGTACCGACACGTCAGGGTACGCGCACTTC.

The rearrangement links TRBV5-1 to TRBJ2-1; D uncertain. This CDR3 comprises 15 residues. Germline V gene data show CDR1 as SGHRS and CDR2 as YFSETQ. Trimming stripped 3 bases from V and 0 bases from J, with 10 bases between. The CDR3 DNA sequence: TGCGCCAGCAGCTCGACGGCTAGCTCCTACAATGAGCAGTTCTTC. Its protein is CASSSTASSYNEQFF.

V and J are TRBV9 and TRBJ1-1; tentatively, D is TRBD1 (5 bases). V was cut by 5 bases and J by 2 bases, with 16 bases left in between. From germline, CDR1 is SGDLS and CDR2 YYNGEE. This CDR3 region has 15 residues. DNA of the CDR3: TGTGCCAGCAGTACGGCAGGGACCCATAACACTGAAGCTTTCTTT. It translates to CASSTAGTHNTEAFF.

The chain uses TRBV6-5 and TRBJ2-7, with 10 bases matching TRBD2. The CDR3 is 14 residues long. The V gene's germline CDR1 is MNHEY and CDR2 SVGAGI. V lost 8 bases and J lost 4; bases outside the gene matches: 8. The CDR3 nucleotides are TGTGCCAGCCGCCAAAGCGGGGGGGGGTACGAGCAGTACTTC. Protein sequence: CASRQSGGGYEQYF.

The V and J genes are TRBV5-4 and TRBJ1-1; D not resolved. The CDR3 loop spans 15 amino acids. Per germline, CDR1 SGHNT and CDR2 YYREEE (reference sequence). V lost 0 bases and J lost 4, with 13 bases in between. CDR3 loop: CASSLEGNLFTEAFF. The CDR3 coding sequence is TGTGCCAGCAGCTTGGAGGGAAACCTGTTCACTGAAGCTTTCTTT.

The chain has TRBV6-4 and TRBJ1-5; D unresolved. Germline CDR1 is MRHNA and CDR2 is SNTAGT. Deletions cut 4 bases from V and 15 bases from J, with 13 bases between. The CDR3 has 11 amino acids. The CDR3 nucleotides read TGTGCCAGCAGTGTGAACCACCCCTCGCATTTT. Translating it yields CASSVNHPSHF.

This sequence joins TRBV30 and TRBJ1-1, with TRBD1 matching over 8 bases. Germline V gene sequence: CDR1 GTSNPN, CDR2 SVGIG (reference sequence). V trimming: 2 bases; J trimming: 4 bases; junction bases outside the gene matches: 9. The CDR3 is made up of 15 amino acids. The CDR3 DNA is TGTGCCTGGAGTATCTGGACAGGGCGCGGCACTGAAGCTTTCTTT. Translation gives CAWSIWTGRGTEAFF.

The gene calls are TRBV3-1 (or the pseudogene TRBV3-2) and TRBJ1-2; D ambiguous. Germline assignment: CDR1 LGHDT and CDR2 YNNKEL (reference sequence). V was cut by 1 base and J by 2 bases, with 8 bases left in between. This CDR3 region has 14 residues. As DNA, the CDR3 is TGTGCCAGCAGCCAAGTACCCAGGAACTATGGCTACACCTTC. It yields the protein CASSQVPRNYGYTF.

The rearrangement links TRBV12-3 or TRBV12-4 to TRBJ1-2, with D possibly matching TRBD1 (5 bases). The CDR3 covers 12 residues. Trimming took off 8 bases at V and 6 bases at J, with 13 bases between the two ends. CDR3 nucleotide sequence: TGTGCCAGCTCCCGGGGACCCGATGGCTACACCTTC. This encodes CASSRGPDGYTF.